What follows are 6 T cell receptor beta chains derived from one specimen sequenced in a study of beta chain features in type 1 diabetes. Study-wide results and caveats: The study found moderately but significantly shorter TCRB CDR3s in all four CD4+ subsets of Type 1 diabetes patients.

The authors reverse transcribed all of the isolated RNA, so sequencing captured expressed TCRB transcripts. Measured with immunoSEQ multiplex PCR; TCRdb has only the in-frame clones, and not every one. The repertoire holds under 200,000 clones, with approximately 9% as singletons. Antigens for these TCRs are unknown. Sequencing was done on a sample of central memory CD4+ T cells from blood. The receptors shown here come from a woman aged 18-29 years with type 1 diabetes.

V usage is TRBV29-1 and J usage is TRBJ1-1; no clear D. In germline, CDR1 is SQVTM, CDR2 ANQGSEA. CDR3 length: 11 residues. Between the trimmed V and J ends, which lost 3 bases and 7 bases, there was a span of 9 bases. CDR3 DNA sequence: TGCAGCGTTGACGGGCGGGTTGAAGCTTTCTTT. Residues: CSVDGRVEAFF.

This chain joins TRBV5-1 and TRBJ1-1; D not resolved. Trimming removed 0 bases at V and 1 base at J, with 7 bases between. This CDR3 region has 14 residues. The germline CDR1 and CDR2 sequences are SGHRS and YFSETQ. In nucleotides, the CDR3 is TGCGCCAGCAGCTTGGTGGAGGCGAACACTGAAGCTTTCTTT. Amino acid sequence: CASSLVEANTEAFF.

The chain carries TRBV9 and TRBJ2-4; 10 nucleotides agree with TRBD2. The CDR3 runs 20 residues. CDR1 and CDR2 (germline): SGDLS, YYNGEE. J lost 2 bases, V lost 0 bases, and 14 bases had no gene match. The CDR3 DNA follows: TGTGCCAGCAGCGTAGCAGCGGGGGGGCCCGGGGGTGGGTCCAAAAACATTCAGTACTTC. This codes for CASSVAAGGPGGGSKNIQYF.

This clone appeared a few times. The rearrangement links TRBV9 to TRBJ2-7, with a possible D match to TRBD2 (6 bases). The CDR3 runs to 16 residues. CDR1 and CDR2 (germline): SGDLS, YYNGEE. V was trimmed by 0 bases and J by 2 bases, leaving 15 bases between them. CDR3 sequence: CASSVGPLAAPYEQYF. The CDR3 DNA follows: TGTGCCAGCAGCGTAGGGCCACTAGCAGCCCCCTACGAGCAGTACTTC.

V is TRBV6-5 and J is TRBJ2-1; perhaps TRBD1 as D (5 bases). The germline gives CDR1 MNHEY, CDR2 SVGAGI. There are 12 residues in the CDR3. Trimming left V 6 bases short and J 10 bases short, with 13 bases between. This CDR3 is CASRADIGEQFF. The DNA of the CDR3 is TGTGCCAGCAGGGCGGACATCGGGGAGCAGTTCTTC.

This chain connects TRBV7-2 to TRBJ2-5; 11 bases map to TRBD1. The J call is doubtful: the DNA matches TRBJ2-7 better. The CDR3 has 16 residues. The germline V gene has CDR1 SGHTA and CDR2 FQGNSA. CDR3: CASSSDRDRGFYEQYF. The CDR3 DNA sequence: TGTGCCAGCAGCTCCGACCGGGACAGGGGGTTCTACGAGCAGTACTTC.